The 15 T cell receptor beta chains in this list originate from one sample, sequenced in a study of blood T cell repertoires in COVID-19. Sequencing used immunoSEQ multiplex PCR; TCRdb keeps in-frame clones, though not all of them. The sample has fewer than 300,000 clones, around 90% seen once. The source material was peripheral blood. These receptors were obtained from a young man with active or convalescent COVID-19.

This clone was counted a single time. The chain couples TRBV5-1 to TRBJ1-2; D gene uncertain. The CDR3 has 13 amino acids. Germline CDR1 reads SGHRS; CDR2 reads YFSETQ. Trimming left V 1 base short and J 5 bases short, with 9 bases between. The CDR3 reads CASSLLFLYGYTF. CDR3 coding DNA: TGCGCCAGCAGCTTGCTGTTCCTTTATGGCTACACCTTC.

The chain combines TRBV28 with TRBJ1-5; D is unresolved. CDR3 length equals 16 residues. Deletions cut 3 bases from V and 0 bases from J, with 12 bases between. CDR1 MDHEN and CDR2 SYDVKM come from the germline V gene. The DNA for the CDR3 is TGTGCCAGCAGTTTTGCCGATCGGGGTAGCAATCAGCCCCAGCATTTT. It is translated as CASSFADRGSNQPQHF.

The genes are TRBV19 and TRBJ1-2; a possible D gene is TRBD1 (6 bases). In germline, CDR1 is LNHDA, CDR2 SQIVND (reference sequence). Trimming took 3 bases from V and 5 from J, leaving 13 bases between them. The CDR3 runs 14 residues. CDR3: CASSIPGVVYGYTF. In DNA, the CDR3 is TGTGCCAGTAGTATTCCAGGGGTGGTTTATGGCTACACCTTC. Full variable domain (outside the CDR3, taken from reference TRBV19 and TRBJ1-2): DGGITQSPKYLFRKEGQNVTLSCEQNLNHDAMYWYRQDPGQGLRLIYYSQIVNDFQKGDIAEGYSVSREKKESFPLTVTSAQKNPTAFYLCASSIPGVVYGYTFGSGTRLTVV.

CDR3 sequence (DNA): TGCGCCAGCAGTGAGTCGGGACAGCGACGCAATCAGCCCCAGCATTTT. This translates into CASSESGQRRNQPQHF. This chain uses TRBV10-2 with TRBJ1-5, with TRBD1 identical over 7 bases. Germline CDR1 reads WSHSY; CDR2 reads SAAADI. Trimming removed 0 bases from V and 2 bases from J; junction bases left unmatched: 4. The CDR3 runs 16 residues.

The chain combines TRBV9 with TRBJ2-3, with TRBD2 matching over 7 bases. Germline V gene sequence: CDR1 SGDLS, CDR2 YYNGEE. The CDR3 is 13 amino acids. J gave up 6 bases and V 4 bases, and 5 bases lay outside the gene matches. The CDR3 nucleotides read TGTGCCAGCAGCATTGGGACTACTGATACGCAGTATTTT. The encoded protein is CASSIGTTDTQYF.

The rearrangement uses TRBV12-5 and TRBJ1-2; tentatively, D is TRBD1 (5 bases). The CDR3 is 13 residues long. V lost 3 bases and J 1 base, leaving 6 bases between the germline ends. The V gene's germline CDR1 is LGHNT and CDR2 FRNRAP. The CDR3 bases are TGTGCTAGTGGTTTCGACAGTAACTATGGCTACACCTTC. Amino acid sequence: CASGFDSNYGYTF.

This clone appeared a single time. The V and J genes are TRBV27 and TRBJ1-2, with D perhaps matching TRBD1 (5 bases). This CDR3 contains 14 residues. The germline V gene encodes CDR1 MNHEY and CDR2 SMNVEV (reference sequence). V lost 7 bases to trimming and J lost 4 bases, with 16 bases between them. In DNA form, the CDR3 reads TGTGCCAGCACCCCGGGGGACGGCTTCTATGGCTACACCTTC. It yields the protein CASTPGDGFYGYTF.

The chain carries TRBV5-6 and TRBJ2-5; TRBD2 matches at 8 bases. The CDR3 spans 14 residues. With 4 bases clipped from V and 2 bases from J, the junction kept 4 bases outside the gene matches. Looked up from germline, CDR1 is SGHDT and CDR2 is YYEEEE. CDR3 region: CASSPIAGQETQYF. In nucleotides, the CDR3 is TGTGCCAGCAGCCCAATAGCGGGGCAAGAGACCCAGTACTTC.

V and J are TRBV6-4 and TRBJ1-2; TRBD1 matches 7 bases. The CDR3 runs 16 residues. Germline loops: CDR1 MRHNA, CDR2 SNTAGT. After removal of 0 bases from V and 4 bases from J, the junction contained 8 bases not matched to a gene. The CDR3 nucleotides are TGTGCCAGCAGTGACTCTACAGGGGATACCCCCTATGGCTACACCTTC. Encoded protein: CASSDSTGDTPYGYTF.

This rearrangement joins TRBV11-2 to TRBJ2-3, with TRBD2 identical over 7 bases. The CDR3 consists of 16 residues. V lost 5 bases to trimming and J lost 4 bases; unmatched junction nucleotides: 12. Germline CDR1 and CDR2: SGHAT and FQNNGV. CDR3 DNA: TGTGCCAGCAGCCAAACTAGCGTGGAAGGGTCAGATACGCAGTATTTT. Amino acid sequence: CASSQTSVEGSDTQYF.

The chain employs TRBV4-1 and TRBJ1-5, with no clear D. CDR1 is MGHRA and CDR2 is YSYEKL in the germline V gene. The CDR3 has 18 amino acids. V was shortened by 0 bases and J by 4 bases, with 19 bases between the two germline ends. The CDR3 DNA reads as TGCGCCAGCAGCCAAGAGCCGCCAGACGGTCGGCGGAATCAGCCCCAGCATTTT. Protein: CASSQEPPDGRRNQPQHF.

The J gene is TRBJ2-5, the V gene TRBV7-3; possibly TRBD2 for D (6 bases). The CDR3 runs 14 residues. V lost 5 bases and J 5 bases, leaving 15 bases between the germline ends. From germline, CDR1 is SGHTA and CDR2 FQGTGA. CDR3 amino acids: CASSPKGGVETQYF. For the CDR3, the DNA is TGTGCCAGCAGCCCAAAGGGCGGGGTTGAGACCCAGTACTTC.

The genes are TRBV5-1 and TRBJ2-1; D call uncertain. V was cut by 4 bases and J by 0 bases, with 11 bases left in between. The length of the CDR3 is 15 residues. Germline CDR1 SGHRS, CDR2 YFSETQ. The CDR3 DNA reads TGCGCCAGCAGCCAAGACACCGCCTCCTACAATGAGCAGTTCTTC. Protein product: CASSQDTASYNEQFF.

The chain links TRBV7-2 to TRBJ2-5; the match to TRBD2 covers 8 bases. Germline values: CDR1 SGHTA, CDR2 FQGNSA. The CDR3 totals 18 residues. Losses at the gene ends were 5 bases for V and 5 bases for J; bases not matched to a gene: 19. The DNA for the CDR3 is TGTGCCAGCAGCCTCCCCGCCGGGCGGGGGGACCCCGATGAGACCCAGTACTTC. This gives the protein CASSLPAGRGDPDETQYF.

CDR3 coding DNA: TGCAGCGTGGAAAGACAGGGAGTAAACACTGAAGCTTTCTTT. This codes for CSVERQGVNTEAFF. The gene calls are TRBV29-1 and TRBJ1-1, with 7 nucleotides matching TRBD1. The CDR3 is made up of 14 amino acids. V trimming: 6 bases; J trimming: 2 bases; junction bases outside the gene matches: 9. Germline V gene lookup returns CDR1 SQVTM and CDR2 ANQGSEA.